The 15 T cell receptor beta chains in this list originate from one sample, sequenced in a study of blood T cells in healthy people across ages. Next came a second PCR, run for 7 to 11 cycles, which used a sample-barcoded 5' primer along with a J-beta primer mix. TCRdb re-called the 5' RACE reads with MiXCR, one entry per CDR3 protein. The sample yields 700,000 or so distinct CDR3 sequences, about a fifth seen once. The sequenced material came from blood. All receptors come from a man aged 65 to 85 in good health.

The J gene is TRBJ1-5, the V gene TRBV20-1; 12 bases agree with TRBD1. The CDR3 totals 16 residues. CDR1 and CDR2 (germline): DFQATT, SNEGSKA (reference sequence). V was clipped by 6 bases and J by 4 bases; unmatched bases: 10. The CDR3 DNA is TGCAGTGCCACCCCGGGACAGGGGGCTGATAATCAGCCCCAGCATTTT. The encoded protein is CSATPGQGADNQPQHF.

This clonotype was recorded at least ten times. J is TRBJ2-7 and V is TRBV12-3 or TRBV12-4; D may match TRBD1 or TRBD2 (5 bases each). The V end lost 6 bases, the J end lost 11 bases, and 14 bases lay between the germline ends. The CDR3 spans 11 residues. The CDR3 here is CASSEGPREYF. In DNA form, the CDR3 reads TGTGCCAGCAGCGAGGGACCTCGGGAGTACTTC.

This clonotype was seen more than once but under ten times. The chain has TRBV4-1 and TRBJ2-1, with 7 bases lining up with TRBD2. V lost 0 bases and J lost 3; bases outside the gene matches: 5. The CDR3 sequence is 16 residues long. Germline loops: CDR1 MGHRA, CDR2 YSYEKL. CDR3 bases: TGCGCCAGCAGCCAAGAACCAGCGGGGAACTACAATGAGCAGTTCTTC. It yields the protein CASSQEPAGNYNEQFF.

The rearrangement joins TRBV5-6 to TRBJ2-3; D may be TRBD2 (5 bases). Trimming removed 4 bases at V and 0 bases at J, with 15 bases between. The CDR3 extends over 16 amino acids. In germline, CDR1 is SGHDT, CDR2 YYEEEE. Here the CDR3 reads CASSGMGVSSTDTQYF. In DNA form, the CDR3 reads TGTGCCAGCAGCGGCATGGGAGTCTCTAGCACAGATACGCAGTATTTT.

The chain employs TRBV12-3 or TRBV12-4 and TRBJ1-2, with 7 bases matching TRBD1. Trimming took 5 bases from V and 2 from J; bases not matched to a gene: 11. The CDR3 length is 16 residues. CDR3 in DNA: TGTGCCAGCAGTACCCCTGGCGCAGGGGGGAACTATGGCTACACCTTC. As protein: CASSTPGAGGNYGYTF.

This clonotype was counted a single time. This chain uses TRBV12-3 or TRBV12-4 with TRBJ2-3, with 9 bases that match TRBD2. The CDR3 totals 15 residues. V was pared by 6 bases and J by 4 bases, with 8 bases of the junction left unmatched. CDR3 loop: CASRTYSGSADTQYF. CDR3 nucleotide sequence: TGTGCCAGCAGGACCTATAGCGGGAGCGCAGATACGCAGTATTTT.

V is TRBV6-2 or TRBV6-3 and J is TRBJ2-5; D unresolved. Trimming removed 6 bases at V and 1 base at J, with 9 bases between. The CDR3 consists of 13 residues. CDR1 and CDR2 from the germline V gene are MNHEY and SVGEGT. CDR3 sequence: CASRGYSQETQYF. In DNA, the CDR3 is TGTGCCAGCAGGGGATACTCCCAAGAGACCCAGTACTTC.

The chain employs TRBV6-6 and TRBJ1-3; tentatively, D is TRBD1 (5 bases). Germline V gene data show CDR1 as MNHNY and CDR2 as SVGAGI (reference sequence). V was clipped by 7 bases and J by 3 bases, with 16 bases between them. CDR3 size: 15 residues. CDR3 sequence (DNA): TGTGCCAGCACTAACTCGGGGGTTGGTGGAAACACCATATATTTT. Translating it yields CASTNSGVGGNTIYF.

About this clonotype: The conserved closing phenylalanine or tryptophan is absent in this CDR3, likely reflecting a read error. The rearrangement joins TRBV7-9 to TRBJ2-5; D ambiguous. CDR1 and CDR2 (germline): SEHNR, FQNEAQ (reference sequence). The V end lost 1 base, the J end lost 11 bases, and 14 bases lay between the germline ends. The CDR3 covers 13 residues. The CDR3 sequence is CASSLVYGTQQYV. The CDR3 nucleotides read TGTGCCAGCAGCTTAGTTTACGGTACGCAGCAGTACGTC.

This clonotype was counted only a few times. The chain joins TRBV5-1 to TRBJ2-4, with 8 bases identical to TRBD1. The V gene's germline CDR1 is SGHRS and CDR2 YFSETQ. V dropped 1 base and J dropped 4; count of bases not matched to a gene: 7. The CDR3 is 16 residues long. CDR3 sequence (DNA): TGCGCCAGCAGCTTGTCCACAGGGGGTGTAAAAAACATTCAGTACTTC. It yields the protein CASSLSTGGVKNIQYF.

A few counts support this clonotype. This chain joins TRBV25-1 and TRBJ1-4; 9 bases match TRBD1. The V gene's germline CDR1 is MGHDK and CDR2 SYGVNS. V was clipped by 7 bases and J by 12 bases; unmatched bases: 12. This CDR3 spans 14 amino acids. The DNA for the CDR3 is TGTGCCAGCATCGCCGGGACAGGGAGGGAGGAACTGTTTTTT. Its translation: CASIAGTGREELFF. The full variable domain, with the rest looked up from reference TRBV25-1 and TRBJ1-4, is EADIYQTPRYLVIGTGKKITLECSQTMGHDKMYWYQQDPGMELHLIHYSYGVNSTEKGDLSSESTVSRIRTEHFPLTLESARPSHTSQYLCASIAGTGREELFFGSGTQLSVL.

Comments on this clonotype: This CDR3 is missing its conserved last phenylalanine or tryptophan, likely due to a read error. The chain carries TRBV29-1 and TRBJ1-2; no reliable D call. From germline, CDR1 is SQVTM and CDR2 ANQGSEA. The CDR3 extends over 13 amino acids. Deletions cut 2 bases from V and 3 bases from J, with 10 bases between. For the CDR3, the DNA is TGCAGCGTTGAACCCCAGTCCCACTATGGCTACACCCTC. It translates to CSVEPQSHYGYTL.

This clonotype has just a few counts. The chain combines TRBV20-1 with TRBJ2-1, with D hard to call. The V end was cut by 2 bases, the J end by 1 base, with 15 bases between. Germline V lookup: CDR1 DFQATT, CDR2 SNEGSKA (reference sequence). The CDR3 contains 16 residues. For the CDR3, the DNA is TGCAGTGCTAGACCCCCTTACACCTTTTCCTACAATGAGCAGTTCTTC. The encoded protein is CSARPPYTFSYNEQFF.

The CDR3 bases are TGCAGTGCTACCCGAGGGGTATCTGGGGCCAACGTCCTGACTTTC. Encoded protein: CSATRGVSGANVLTF. The chain couples TRBV20-1 to TRBJ2-6; D may correspond to TRBD1 or TRBD2 (5 bases each). Between the trimmed V and J ends, which lost 4 bases and 1 base, there was a span of 11 bases. Per the germline V gene, CDR1 is DFQATT and CDR2 is SNEGSKA (reference sequence). The CDR3 spans 15 residues.

There are a few counts of this clonotype. The rearrangement links TRBV7-2 to TRBJ2-3; TRBD2 matches at 9 bases. The CDR3 contains 14 residues. The germline CDR1 and CDR2 sequences are SGHTA and FQGNSA. Trimming removed 2 bases from V and 6 bases from J; junction bases left unmatched: 3. This chain's CDR3 is CASSLIAGVDTQYF. The CDR3 region has the DNA TGTGCCAGCAGCTTAATAGCGGGAGTCGATACGCAGTATTTT.